These 16 T cell receptor beta chains came from one sample sequenced in a study of blood T cell repertoires in COVID-19. Clones were sequenced by immunoSEQ multiplex PCR, and TCRdb holds only the in-frame ones, with some missing. There are about 280,000 clones in the sample; about 80% occur only once, and roughly 10% lies in the top ten. Sequences were obtained from peripheral blood. The receptors here all came from a woman between 50 and 59 years old who had recovered from COVID-19.

A single count supports this clone. The V and J genes are TRBV2 and TRBJ1-3; 9 nucleotides line up with TRBD1. V shed 5 bases and J 3 bases; nucleotides not matched to a gene: 5. Germline V gives CDR1 SNHLY, CDR2 FYNNEI. This CDR3 has 15 amino acids. DNA for the CDR3: TGTGCCAGCAGTTACGGGACAGGGAATGGAAACACCATATATTTT. Translation gives CASSYGTGNGNTIYF.

This clone was found once. The J gene is TRBJ2-1, the V gene TRBV5-1; the match to TRBD2 covers 8 bases. The CDR3 consists of 15 residues. CDR1 is SGHRS, CDR2 YFSETQ, per germline. With V trimmed by 0 bases and J by 7 bases, 6 bases remained unmatched. CDR3 amino acids: CASSLAAGGENEQFF. For the CDR3, the DNA is TGCGCCAGCAGCTTGGCCGCGGGAGGAGAAAATGAGCAGTTCTTC.

This CDR3 reads CASSARVDSSYNEQFF. The CDR3 DNA reads TGTGCCAGCAGCGCGAGGGTAGATAGCTCCTACAATGAGCAGTTCTTC. The chain carries TRBV9 and TRBJ2-1; TRBD2 might be the D (5 bases). Germline CDR1 SGDLS, CDR2 YYNGEE. V was pared by 3 bases and J by 0 bases, with 13 bases between. The CDR3 length is 16 residues.

This chain uses TRBV6-5 with TRBJ2-7, with D perhaps TRBD1 (6 bases). Deletions cut 0 bases from V and 11 bases from J, with 14 bases between. The CDR3 has 13 amino acids. Germline assignment: CDR1 MNHEY and CDR2 SVGAGI. This CDR3 reads CASSYSRWTEEYF. CDR3 coding DNA: TGTGCCAGCAGTTACTCTCGGTGGACAGAAGAGTACTTC.

V and J are TRBV28 and TRBJ2-7; TRBD2 is a possible D gene (6 bases). This CDR3 has 16 residues. In germline, CDR1 is MDHEN, CDR2 SYDVKM. Trimming stripped 5 bases from V and 2 bases from J, with 19 bases between. The CDR3 loop reads CASSQPLSWEAYEQYF. For the CDR3, the DNA is TGTGCCAGCAGTCAACCTCTCTCGTGGGAGGCCTACGAGCAGTACTTC.

The chain uses TRBV27 and TRBJ1-6; D is undetermined. Germline-derived CDR1 and CDR2 are MNHEY and SMNVEV (reference sequence). The CDR3 is 11 residues long. Trimming pared 6 bases from V and 6 bases from J, leaving 3 bases between. Written as DNA, the CDR3 is TGTGCCAGCAGCTCTAATTCACCCCTCCACTTT. Protein product: CASSSNSPLHF.

V usage is TRBV30 and J usage is TRBJ2-3, with D perhaps matching TRBD1 (5 bases). There are 17 residues in the CDR3. The germline V gene has CDR1 GTSNPN and CDR2 SVGIG (reference sequence). Deletions cut 0 bases from V and 2 bases from J, with 18 bases between. Written as DNA, the CDR3 is TGTGCCTGGAGTGTGGGCCAGGGTAAATCCCTCACAGATACGCAGTATTTT. This translates into CAWSVGQGKSLTDTQYF.

The rearrangement links TRBV4-3 to TRBJ1-1; 8 positions match TRBD1. The CDR3 is made up of 13 amino acids. J gave up 5 bases and V 6 bases, and 5 bases lay outside the gene matches. Germline V gene data show CDR1 as LGHNA and CDR2 as YSLEER. The DNA for the CDR3 is TGCGCCAGCAGGGGCAGGGGGCGTACTGAAGCTTTCTTT. Amino acid sequence: CASRGRGRTEAFF.

The chain combines TRBV27 with TRBJ1-1; 11 positions agree with TRBD1. The CDR3 contains 17 residues. CDR1 is MNHEY and CDR2 is SMNVEV in the germline V gene (reference sequence). Trimming at V came to 4 bases and at J to 8 bases, leaving 15 bases not matched to a gene. CDR3: CASSSTVQGTGGLEAFF. CDR3 nucleotide sequence: TGTGCCAGCAGTTCCACAGTACAGGGGACAGGGGGGTTGGAAGCTTTCTTT.

J is TRBJ2-5 and V is TRBV4-3; 10 bases line up with TRBD1. The germline V gene has CDR1 LGHNA and CDR2 YSLEER. The CDR3 has 16 residues. V lost 5 bases and J lost 2; bases outside the gene matches: 8. CDR3 nucleotides: TGCGCCAGCAGCTTCACGGGACAGGGGATACAAGAGACCCAGTACTTC. This codes for CASSFTGQGIQETQYF.

The V call is TRBV11-2, the J call TRBJ1-1, with D hard to call. Trimming cost V 6 bases and J 1 base, with 9 bases left between them. CDR1 SGHAT and CDR2 FQNNGV come from the germline V gene. The CDR3 is made up of 13 amino acids. In nucleotides, the CDR3 is TGTGCCAGCAGTCCCACACAGAACACTGAAGCTTTCTTT. It encodes CASSPTQNTEAFF. Looking up the rest from reference TRBV11-2 and TRBJ1-1 gives the full variable domain: EAGVAQSPRYKIIEKRQSVAFWCNPISGHATLYWYQQILGQGPKLLIQFQNNGVVDDSQLPKDRFSAERLKGVDSTLKIQPAKLEDSAVYLCASSPTQNTEAFFGQGTRLTVV.

About this clone: The same CDR3 also results from other DNA sequences found in this sample. The chain is built from TRBV27 and TRBJ2-7; D is uncertain. This CDR3 comprises 13 residues. The germline V gene has CDR1 MNHEY and CDR2 SMNVEV (reference sequence). V was pared by 0 bases and J by 1 base, with 4 bases between. CDR3 region: CASSLSPSYEQYF. DNA for the CDR3: TGTGCCAGCAGTTTATCTCCGTCCTACGAGCAGTACTTC.

The chain is built from TRBV30 and TRBJ2-5; D is unclear. Germline CDR1 and CDR2: GTSNPN and SVGIG (reference sequence). This CDR3 spans 12 amino acids. The germline V and J ends were trimmed by 1 base and 7 bases, with 10 bases remaining between them. The CDR3 loop is CAWSAVGGTQYF. CDR3 in DNA: TGTGCCTGGAGTGCAGTTGGTGGGACCCAGTACTTC.

This chain uses TRBV10-3 with TRBJ1-5; D is unclear. This CDR3 spans 13 amino acids. Germline V CDR1 and CDR2: ENHRY, SYGVKD. The V end was cut by 8 bases, the J end by 3 bases, with 11 bases between. The CDR3 loop reads CAIGGGHNQPQHF. DNA of the CDR3: TGTGCCATCGGAGGAGGTCACAATCAGCCCCAGCATTTT.

The V call is TRBV4-2, the J call TRBJ2-5, with D tentatively TRBD1 (7 bases). CDR1 LGHNA and CDR2 YNFKEQ come from the germline V gene. CDR3 length: 14 amino acids. V dropped 4 bases and J dropped 5 bases, with 14 bases sitting between them. CDR3 bases: TGTGCCAGCAGCCCGGGGGCAGGGGGGGAGACCCAGTACTTC. It encodes CASSPGAGGETQYF.

In its sample, this clone was seen once. The rearrangement uses TRBV18 and TRBJ2-5, with D perhaps TRBD2 (6 bases). Germline CDR1 and CDR2: KGHSH and LQKENI. CDR3 length equals 15 residues. V dropped 3 bases and J dropped 4 bases, with 15 bases sitting between them. As DNA, the CDR3 is TGTGCCAGCTCACCTAGTCTGGGAGGTATAGAGACCCAGTACTTC. This encodes CASSPSLGGIETQYF. The complete variable domain, with remaining parts taken from reference TRBV18 and TRBJ2-5, reads NAGVMQNPRHLVRRRGQEARLRCSPMKGHSHVYWYRQLPEEGLKFMVYLQKENIIDESGMPKERFSAEFPKEGPSILRIQQVVRGDSAAYFCASSPSLGGIETQYFGPGTRLLVL.